Listed here is a single T cell receptor beta chain. Its antigen is undetermined. The same CDR3 can be traced to other DNA sequences in this sample. This record comes from a study of cytomegalovirus exposure and HLA in healthy donors. Study-level background: Assignment to the Caucasian-associated ancestry cluster applied to around 82% of the approximately 360 genotyped donors. Study-level points and caveats: Presence/absence results assume similar sequencing depth per donor, which may not hold. TCR beta chain V- and J-gene trimming was linked, in a later analysis, to a missense variant in DCLRE1C.

Nominally healthy donors provided the samples, though records likely missed some immune exposures. PCR amplification relied on 60 Vbeta primers (plus 13 Jbeta primers). Assay used: immunoSEQ multiplex PCR; TCRdb lists only in-frame clones, some missing. The sample holds 150,000 to 200,000 clones; 80% to 90% are singletons and the top ten take under 2%. V shed 4 bases and J shed 4 bases, with 7 bases lying between them. The CDR3 consists of 11 residues. Germline CDR1 is SQVTM and CDR2 is ANQGSEA. V gene TRBV29-1 combines with J gene TRBJ1-2; the D gene is possibly TRBD1 (5 bases). This TCR came from a man younger than 30 in good health and CMV-seronegative. What was sequenced was PBMCs. CDR3 amino acids: CSVGQGYGYTF. The CDR3 bases are TGCAGCGTTGGGCAGGGCTATGGCTACACCTTC.